This entry concerns a single T cell receptor (beta chain). Its target is not known. Germline CDR1 is SNHLY and CDR2 is FYNNEI. Trimming shortened V by 8 bases and J by 8 bases, and 9 bases separated the two germline ends. The CDR3 sequence is 10 residues long. The data are from a study of CD8+ T cells in alopecia areata. Study at large: A 6-month period off drug followed tofacitinib, which lasted 6 to 18 months.

Extracted RNA was reverse transcribed, and the resulting cDNA served as sequencing template. The table came from immunoSEQ multiplex PCR; TCRdb's copy has only in-frame clones and leaves some out. The sample carries roughly 250,000 clones, approximately 60% recorded once. The study, taken as a whole, reports: Scalp repertoires also include resident alphabeta T cells from normal skin. It was observed that many expanded lesional clones persisted in scalp and blood during tofacitinib.

As to treatment: oral pan-JAK inhibitor, 5-10 mg twice daily. Using a FACSAria, the CD4+ and CD8+ T cells were sorted from the PBMCs. This rearrangement joins TRBV2 to TRBJ1-2; weak D call: TRBD1 (5 bases). The sample was CD4+ T cells sorted from blood, taken between weeks 51 and 52, from a patient treated with tofacitinib. The source is a human donor with alopecia areata. CDR3 protein: CASRQSGYTF. CDR3 bases: TGTGCCAGCCGACAGAGCGGCTACACCTTC.